The 26 T cell receptor beta chains presented below share a single source sample, sequenced in a study of siplizumab effects on memory and regulatory T cells. Assay used: immunoSEQ multiplex PCR; TCRdb lists only in-frame clones, some missing. The profile covers over 100,000 clones, with roughly 92% appearing a single time and about 1.1% taken by the ten largest. The sequencing sample was made of CD4+ T cells sorted from blood. The receptors stem from a human donor in good health.

V is TRBV11-2 and J is TRBJ1-2, with D perhaps matching TRBD1 (6 bases). Germline V gene lookup returns CDR1 SGHAT and CDR2 FQNNGV. The V and J ends lost 6 bases and 3 bases respectively, with 17 bases between them. This CDR3 has 15 residues. This chain's CDR3 is CASSNRRGVHYGYTF. The CDR3 nucleotides are TGTGCCAGCAGTAACAGGAGGGGGGTTCACTATGGCTACACCTTC.

The chain uses TRBV9 and TRBJ2-2; D may be TRBD2 (6 bases). The V gene's germline CDR1 is SGDLS and CDR2 YYNGEE. The CDR3 has 12 amino acids. V was pared by 3 bases and J by 7 bases, with 7 bases between. CDR3 bases: TGTGCCAGCAGCGGGGACTTCGGGGAGCTGTTTTTT. Its protein product is CASSGDFGELFF.

The rearrangement uses TRBV5-1 and TRBJ1-4; no clear D. The CDR3 runs 17 residues. Germline CDR1 is SGHRS and CDR2 is YFSETQ. V was shortened by 3 bases and J by 7 bases, with 22 bases between the two germline ends. CDR3 bases: TGCGCCAGCAGCTCCCAAAGCCCGGGCCTTACACCTGAAAAACTGTTTTTT. This translates into CASSSQSPGLTPEKLFF.

DNA of the CDR3: TGTGCCAGCAGGACAGACGGAAACACCATATATTTT. Translation: CASRTDGNTIYF. This chain connects TRBV6-1 to TRBJ1-3, with a weak D call TRBD1 (5 bases). CDR3 size: 12 residues. Trimming removed 6 bases from V and 4 bases from J, with 7 bases in between. From germline, CDR1 is MNHNS and CDR2 SASEGT.

Here the CDR3 DNA reads TGTGCCAGCAGTTTAGCATGGATGGGGCTCCGTAACGAGCAGTACTTC. Translation gives CASSLAWMGLRNEQYF. This chain connects TRBV27 to TRBJ2-7; D perhaps matches TRBD1 (5 bases). The length of the CDR3 is 16 residues. Germline CDR1 reads MNHEY; CDR2 reads SMNVEV (reference sequence). The V end was cut by 2 bases, the J end by 5 bases, with 19 bases between.

This clone was seen more than once but under ten times. This sample includes further DNA sequences coding for the same CDR3. The V call is TRBV28, the J call TRBJ2-7; D is possibly TRBD2 (5 bases). The germline V and J ends were trimmed by 7 bases and 2 bases, with 12 bases remaining between them. Germline lookup yields CDR1 MDHEN and CDR2 SYDVKM. The CDR3 is made up of 13 amino acids. The CDR3 DNA is TGTGCCAGCATCCGGAGGTCACCCTACGAGCAGTACTTC. Translation gives CASIRRSPYEQYF.

The rearrangement joins TRBV7-3 to TRBJ2-7; possible D gene TRBD1, 6 bases. CDR3 length: 18 amino acids. Germline loops: CDR1 SGHTA, CDR2 FQGTGA. V was clipped by 3 bases and J by 0 bases, with 21 bases between them. The DNA for the CDR3 is TGTGCCAGCAGCTTTGAAAGGGGGACGGAACTCAGCTCCTACGAGCAGTACTTC. Protein: CASSFERGTELSSYEQYF.

With regard to this clone: The sample carries other DNA sequences with the same CDR3. The rearrangement uses TRBV6-1 and TRBJ2-2, with D perhaps TRBD1 (5 bases). This CDR3 is built from 13 residues. The ends were cut back, 9 bases at V and 2 bases at J, with 10 bases in the middle. Germline CDR1 is MNHNS and CDR2 is SASEGT. CDR3 DNA: TGTGCCAGTAGGGGTCCCAACACCGGGGAGCTGTTTTTT. Translated, it gives CASRGPNTGELFF.

V gene TRBV27 combines with J gene TRBJ1-1; 8 bases map to TRBD1. V lost 5 bases to trimming and J lost 4 bases; unmatched junction nucleotides: 6. The CDR3 is 14 residues long. The germline gives CDR1 MNHEY, CDR2 SMNVEV (reference sequence). CDR3 loop: CASSGTGPRTEAFF. The CDR3 DNA reads TGTGCCAGCAGTGGGACAGGCCCGCGCACTGAAGCTTTCTTT.

CDR3 region: CASSLGGGNYEQYF. In nucleotides, the CDR3 is TGTGCCAGCAGCTTAGGTGGGGGCAACTACGAGCAGTACTTC. The genes are TRBV11-3 and TRBJ2-7, with a possible D match to TRBD1 (6 bases). The CDR3 is 14 residues long. With 1 base removed from V and 3 bases from J, the gap between germline ends came to 10 bases. In germline, CDR1 is SGHNT, CDR2 YENEEA.

J is TRBJ2-7 and V is TRBV7-8; 9 positions agree with TRBD2. From germline, CDR1 is SGHVS and CDR2 FQNEAQ. CDR3 length equals 19 residues. J was trimmed by 2 bases and V by 0 bases; bases with no gene match: 14. This CDR3 reads CASSLALLSGGLATYEQYF. The CDR3, as DNA: TGTGCCAGCAGCTTAGCGCTTTTAAGTGGGGGACTAGCTACCTACGAGCAGTACTTC.

The chain joins TRBV27 to TRBJ2-5; no clear D. This CDR3 is built from 14 residues. Trimming left V 3 bases short and J 7 bases short, with 15 bases between. Germline V CDR1 and CDR2: MNHEY, SMNVEV (reference sequence). The CDR3 bases are TGTGCCAGCAGTTTTGGCGGAGAGTCACTGACCCAGTACTTC. Translation: CASSFGGESLTQYF.

Concerning this clone: The sample contains more than one DNA sequence encoding this CDR3. The J gene is TRBJ1-1, the V gene TRBV6-1, with 8 bases fitting TRBD1. With 3 bases clipped from V and 4 bases from J, the junction kept 1 base outside the gene matches. Germline-derived CDR1 and CDR2 are MNHNS and SASEGT. This CDR3 has 13 amino acids. The CDR3 spells CASSDRGRTEAFF. The CDR3 DNA sequence: TGTGCCAGCAGTGACAGGGGGCGCACTGAAGCTTTCTTT.

The chain has TRBV4-1 and TRBJ2-3, with 14 bases matching TRBD2. Per germline, CDR1 MGHRA and CDR2 YSYEKL. With V trimmed by 3 bases and J by 5 bases, 4 bases remained unmatched. The CDR3 spans 16 residues. CDR3 in amino acids: CASSQTSGRDGDTQYF. The DNA of the CDR3 is TGCGCCAGCAGCCAGACTAGCGGGAGGGACGGAGATACGCAGTATTTT.

The V and J genes are TRBV5-1 and TRBJ2-2; no firm D call. V was cut by 0 bases and J by 6 bases, with 9 bases left in between. The CDR3 spans 14 residues. CDR1 is SGHRS and CDR2 is YFSETQ in the germline V gene. Written as DNA, the CDR3 is TGCGCCAGCAGCTTGGCCCCCGGGCCCGGGGAGCTGTTTTTT. It is translated as CASSLAPGPGELFF.

V is TRBV28 and J is TRBJ1-2; D gene ambiguous. This CDR3 has 14 residues. Trimming shortened V by 5 bases and J by 2 bases, and 12 bases separated the two germline ends. Germline lookup yields CDR1 MDHEN and CDR2 SYDVKM. The DNA of the CDR3 is TGTGCCAGCAGTAGCCCGCCGCCGAACTATGGCTACACCTTC. This gives the protein CASSSPPPNYGYTF.

The genes are TRBV7-2 and TRBJ1-2, with 9 bases aligning to TRBD1. The CDR3 spans 16 residues. CDR1 SGHTA and CDR2 FQGNSA come from the germline V gene. J gave up 4 bases and V 5 bases, and 11 bases lay outside the gene matches. CDR3 DNA: TGTGCCAGCAGCCGTTACCGAACAGGGGGCCTCTATGGCTACACCTTC. Amino acids: CASSRYRTGGLYGYTF.

This rearrangement joins TRBV4-2 to TRBJ1-2, with D perhaps matching TRBD1 (5 bases). CDR1 and CDR2 from the germline V gene are LGHNA and YNFKEQ. V was trimmed by 1 base and J by 4 bases, leaving 13 bases between them. The CDR3 is 15 residues long. CDR3: CASSQGGGRAYGYTF. The CDR3 DNA reads TGTGCCAGCAGCCAAGGGGGGGGACGGGCCTATGGCTACACCTTC.

The chain has TRBV5-4 and TRBJ1-5; perhaps TRBD1 as D (5 bases). The V end lost 0 bases, the J end lost 9 bases, and 10 bases lay between the germline ends. Germline V gene lookup returns CDR1 SGHNT and CDR2 YYREEE (reference sequence). The CDR3 consists of 13 residues. In nucleotides, the CDR3 is TGTGCCAGCAGCTTGGGGGATCAGGGGCCCCAGCATTTT. Encoded protein: CASSLGDQGPQHF.

V and J are TRBV30 and TRBJ2-3, with TRBD2 as a possible D gene (6 bases). This CDR3 has 17 residues. Germline CDR1 is GTSNPN and CDR2 is SVGIG (reference sequence). The ends were cut back, 0 bases at V and 6 bases at J, with 22 bases in the middle. For the CDR3, the DNA is TGTGCCTGGAGTGTCCTTTCGGGGGTAAACGGGGCGGATACGCAGTATTTT. It encodes CAWSVLSGVNGADTQYF.

The chain has TRBV28 and TRBJ2-1; D is unclear. CDR3 length: 11 residues. Trimming removed 8 bases at V and 5 bases at J, with 7 bases between. Germline assignment: CDR1 MDHEN and CDR2 SYDVKM. This CDR3 is CASAGNNEQFF. The CDR3 DNA is TGTGCCAGCGCAGGCAACAATGAGCAGTTCTTC.

The rearrangement uses TRBV10-1 and TRBJ2-5; D not certain. V dropped 3 bases and J dropped 1 base, with 6 bases sitting between them. The CDR3 has 13 amino acids. The germline CDR1 and CDR2 sequences are WNHNN and SYGVQD (reference sequence). As DNA, the CDR3 is TGCGCCAGCAGTGACCCGGGCCAAGAGACCCAGTACTTC. This sequence encodes CASSDPGQETQYF.

The gene calls are TRBV7-9 and TRBJ2-2; D is unclear. V was clipped by 8 bases and J by 8 bases, with 3 bases between them. CDR3 length: 9 residues. CDR1 SEHNR and CDR2 FQNEAQ come from the germline V gene (reference sequence). The CDR3 DNA follows: TGTGCCAGCCCGGGGGAGCTGTTTTTT. Translation: CASPGELFF. Full variable domain (remainder filled in from reference TRBV7-9 and TRBJ2-2): DTGVSQNPRHKITKRGQNVTFRCDPISEHNRLYWYRQTLGQGPEFLTYFQNEAQLEKSRLLSDRFSAERPKGSFSTLEIQRTEQGDSAMYLCASPGELFFGEGSRLTVL.

The chain carries TRBV18 and TRBJ2-2, with TRBD2 as a possible D gene (6 bases). CDR3 size: 14 residues. Looked up from germline, CDR1 is KGHSH and CDR2 is LQKENI. Trimming pared 3 bases from V and 5 bases from J, leaving 10 bases between. The CDR3 nucleotides read TGTGCCAGCTCACCTAGACTAGAAACCGGGGAGCTGTTTTTT. Translated: CASSPRLETGELFF.

The chain employs TRBV18 and TRBJ2-5; D remains unclear. The germline V gene encodes CDR1 KGHSH and CDR2 LQKENI. The V gene lost 6 bases and the J gene lost 5 bases, with 13 bases spanning the gap. CDR3 length: 13 amino acids. The CDR3 region has the DNA TGTGCCAGCTCCAAAGGTGTGGGGGAGACCCAGTACTTC. This translates into CASSKGVGETQYF. Drawing the rest from reference TRBV18 and TRBJ2-5, the complete variable domain is NAGVMQNPRHLVRRRGQEARLRCSPMKGHSHVYWYRQLPEEGLKFMVYLQKENIIDESGMPKERFSAEFPKEGPSILRIQQVVRGDSAAYFCASSKGVGETQYFGPGTRLLVL.

This clone has a single count. This rearrangement joins TRBV19 to TRBJ1-2; tentative D call: TRBD1 (5 bases). CDR1 LNHDA and CDR2 SQIVND come from the germline V gene (reference sequence). The CDR3 length is 14 residues. Trimming left V 6 bases short and J 1 base short, with 12 bases between. CDR3 in amino acids: CASSMSTVNYGYTF. The CDR3 DNA sequence: TGTGCCAGTAGCATGTCGACAGTTAACTATGGCTACACCTTC. Together with reference TRBV19 and TRBJ1-2, the CDR3 gives the full variable domain: DGGITQSPKYLFRKEGQNVTLSCEQNLNHDAMYWYRQDPGQGLRLIYYSQIVNDFQKGDIAEGYSVSREKKESFPLTVTSAQKNPTAFYLCASSMSTVNYGYTFGSGTRLTVV.